Each of the 29 T cell receptor beta chains below was sequenced from the same sample in a study of cytomegalovirus exposure and HLA in healthy donors. The PCR made use of 60 Vbeta and 13 Jbeta primers. Clones were sequenced by immunoSEQ multiplex PCR, and TCRdb holds only the in-frame ones, with some missing. This sample yields roughly 250,000 clones, of which 84% are seen a single time; about 2% belongs to the top ten. The sample comprised PBMCs. All receptors come from a woman between 35 and 50 years old in good health and CMV-seropositive.

The rearrangement links TRBV5-4 to TRBJ2-7, with D tentatively TRBD2 (5 bases). Trimming shortened V by 0 bases and J by 2 bases, and 12 bases separated the two germline ends. Germline lookup yields CDR1 SGHNT and CDR2 YYREEE (reference sequence). CDR3 size: 15 residues. CDR3 residues: CASSLGSGLAYEQYF. CDR3 coding DNA: TGTGCCAGCAGCTTGGGGTCGGGGTTGGCCTACGAGCAGTACTTC.

The J gene is TRBJ1-4, the V gene TRBV4-3; TRBD1 might be the D (5 bases). The CDR3 is 20 amino acids. Germline V CDR1 and CDR2: LGHNA, YSLEER. V was shortened by 0 bases and J by 0 bases, with 20 bases between the two germline ends. This CDR3 is CASSQDEAGRGSATNEKLFF. As DNA, the CDR3 is TGCGCCAGCAGCCAAGATGAAGCGGGGCGGGGGAGCGCAACTAATGAAAAACTGTTTTTT.

This chain uses TRBV4-2 with TRBJ2-1, with 11 bases matching TRBD2. Germline-derived CDR1 and CDR2 are LGHNA and YNFKEQ. V lost 2 bases, J lost 7 bases, and 16 bases stayed unmatched. There are 19 residues in the CDR3. The CDR3 loop reads CASSQQGPTLAGGGNEQFF. Here the CDR3 DNA reads TGTGCCAGCAGCCAACAAGGCCCGACGCTAGCGGGAGGAGGTAATGAGCAGTTCTTC.

The chain joins TRBV27 to TRBJ2-7; 11 bases match TRBD1. V lost 1 base, J lost 2 bases, and 1 base stayed unmatched. There are 15 residues in the CDR3. Germline V gene sequence: CDR1 MNHEY, CDR2 SMNVEV (reference sequence). The CDR3 bases are TGTGCCAGCAGTTTATTGGACAGGGGGCCCTACGAGCAGTACTTC. Translating gives CASSLLDRGPYEQYF.

The V and J genes are TRBV25-1 and TRBJ2-2; 8 positions agree with TRBD1. The germline V gene encodes CDR1 MGHDK and CDR2 SYGVNS. The CDR3 is 15 residues long. Trimming took 4 bases from V and 6 from J; bases not matched to a gene: 7. The CDR3 sequence is CASSVVAGGSGELFF. The CDR3 DNA is TGTGCCAGCAGTGTCGTGGCAGGGGGCTCCGGGGAGCTGTTTTTT.

This rearrangement joins TRBV5-4 to TRBJ2-3; D gene ambiguous. V shed 1 base and J shed 1 base, with 7 bases lying between them. The CDR3 has 14 residues. CDR1 is SGHNT and CDR2 is YYREEE in the germline V gene (reference sequence). CDR3 nucleotide sequence: TGTGCCAGCAGCTTGATGCAGGGCACAGATACGCAGTATTTT. It translates to CASSLMQGTDTQYF.

This clone was picked up a small number of times. The rearrangement uses TRBV2 and TRBJ1-3, with D perhaps TRBD1 (5 bases). Trimming cost V 8 bases and J 2 bases, with 7 bases left between them. The CDR3 sequence is 12 residues long. Germline V gene sequence: CDR1 SNHLY, CDR2 FYNNEI. The CDR3 region is CASQGPGNTIYF. The CDR3 nucleotides are TGTGCCAGCCAGGGCCCTGGAAACACCATATATTTT. Filled out from reference TRBV2 and TRBJ1-3, the complete variable domain reads EPEVTQTPSHQVTQMGQEVILRCVPISNHLYFYWYRQILGQKVEFLVSFYNNEISEKSEIFDDQFSVERPDGSNFTLKIRSTKLEDSAMYFCASQGPGNTIYFGEGSWLTVV.

V usage is TRBV9 and J usage is TRBJ2-7, with TRBD1 matching over 12 bases. CDR3 length equals 15 residues. V shed 0 bases, J shed 6 bases, and the junction held 4 bases outside the gene matches. Per germline, CDR1 SGDLS and CDR2 YYNGEE. The CDR3 bases are TGTGCCAGCAGCGTAGGGGGACAGGGGGCCGTCGAGCAGTACTTC. Its protein product is CASSVGGQGAVEQYF.

The rearrangement joins TRBV29-1 to TRBJ1-2; weak D call: TRBD1 (6 bases). The CDR3 is made up of 12 amino acids. Deletions cut 6 bases from V and 5 bases from J, with 13 bases between. Germline V CDR1 and CDR2: SQVTM, ANQGSEA. Here the CDR3 reads CSVGQGTYGYTF. The CDR3 coding sequence is TGCAGCGTCGGGCAGGGGACGTATGGCTACACCTTC.

The chain is built from TRBV2 and TRBJ1-3, with no clear D. Per germline, CDR1 SNHLY and CDR2 FYNNEI. This CDR3 is built from 14 residues. The germline V and J ends were trimmed by 6 bases and 4 bases, with 13 bases remaining between them. CDR3 amino acids: CASRDGGLGNTIYF. The CDR3 region has the DNA TGTGCCAGCAGAGACGGAGGGTTAGGAAACACCATATATTTT.

The chain recombines TRBV5-1 with TRBJ2-1, with 11 bases that match TRBD2. V shed 3 bases and J 2 bases; nucleotides not matched to a gene: 4. CDR1 and CDR2 from the germline V gene are SGHRS and YFSETQ. This CDR3 has 16 amino acids. The CDR3 protein is CASSSTSGSPYNEQFF. CDR3 coding DNA: TGCGCCAGCAGCTCTACTAGCGGGAGCCCCTACAATGAGCAGTTCTTC.

This clone was picked up one time. The chain links TRBV7-2 to TRBJ1-2; 7 bases agree with TRBD1. V shed 6 bases, J shed 4 bases, and the junction held 17 bases outside the gene matches. The CDR3 loop spans 17 amino acids. Looked up from germline, CDR1 is SGHTA and CDR2 is FQGNSA. For the CDR3, the DNA is TGTGCCAGCAGGGGGGACAGTCTCCCGACTCCGATCTATGGCTACACCTTC. This sequence encodes CASRGDSLPTPIYGYTF.

This clone was seen a single time. This sequence joins TRBV29-1 and TRBJ1-1; D unresolved. Trimming took off 6 bases at V and 4 bases at J, with 15 bases between the two ends. There are 13 residues in the CDR3. From germline, CDR1 is SQVTM and CDR2 ANQGSEA. CDR3 DNA: TGCAGCGTCGCCAGATCGACGGGCACTGAAGCTTTCTTT. Translated, it gives CSVARSTGTEAFF.

The rearrangement joins TRBV28 to TRBJ1-6, with 8 positions matching TRBD1. The CDR3 runs to 15 residues. Trimming removed 5 bases from V and 9 bases from J; junction bases left unmatched: 9. Germline CDR1 is MDHEN and CDR2 is SYDVKM. In nucleotides, the CDR3 is TGTGCCAGCAGTCCTCGTGGACAGGGAAGTTCACCCCTCCACTTT. This encodes CASSPRGQGSSPLHF.

This CDR3 reads CASSLGGRISYEQYF. CDR3 coding DNA: TGCGCCAGCAGCTTGGGGGGGAGGATTTCCTACGAGCAGTACTTC. The chain links TRBV5-1 to TRBJ2-7; TRBD2 is a possible D gene (6 bases). The germline CDR1 and CDR2 sequences are SGHRS and YFSETQ. The V end lost 0 bases, the J end lost 1 base, and 11 bases lay between the germline ends. This CDR3 has 15 amino acids.

The chain couples TRBV5-1 to TRBJ2-5; possible D gene TRBD2, 5 bases. This CDR3 is built from 14 residues. V lost 2 bases and J 5 bases, leaving 13 bases between the germline ends. Germline V gene data show CDR1 as SGHRS and CDR2 as YFSETQ. In DNA, the CDR3 is TGCGCCAGCAGCTTACTCGAGTCGGGGGAGACCCAGTACTTC. It yields the protein CASSLLESGETQYF.

This clone appeared a single time. This chain uses TRBV5-1 with TRBJ1-1, with D uncertain. Trimming stripped 2 bases from V and 1 base from J, with 6 bases between. The V gene's germline CDR1 is SGHRS and CDR2 YFSETQ. The CDR3 length is 13 residues. The CDR3 bases are TGCGCCAGCAGCTTTAGAGAGAACACTGAAGCTTTCTTT. It yields the protein CASSFRENTEAFF.

The gene calls are TRBV6-1 and TRBJ1-2, with D possibly matching TRBD1 (6 bases). V was pared by 7 bases and J by 3 bases, with 18 bases between. The V gene's germline CDR1 is MNHNS and CDR2 SASEGT. This CDR3 contains 15 residues. For the CDR3, the DNA is TGTGCCAGCACCGAGGGGGGGGCAATTCACTATGGCTACACCTTC. This gives the protein CASTEGGAIHYGYTF.

CDR3 protein: CASSPTTGEPQHF. CDR3 nucleotide sequence: TGTGCCAGCAGTCCGACAACAGGGGAGCCCCAGCATTTT. J is TRBJ1-5 and V is TRBV27; 7 bases fit TRBD1. CDR1 is MNHEY and CDR2 is SMNVEV in the germline V gene (reference sequence). The CDR3 has 13 amino acids. V trimming: 5 bases; J trimming: 8 bases; junction bases outside the gene matches: 6.

The chain employs TRBV11-3 and TRBJ1-1; D gene uncertain. Germline CDR1 and CDR2: SGHNT and YENEEA. The V end was cut by 0 bases, the J end by 7 bases, with 9 bases between. CDR3 length equals 13 residues. In nucleotides, the CDR3 is TGTGCCAGCAGCTTAGATGGAGCACTTGAAGCTTTCTTT. The encoded protein is CASSLDGALEAFF.

The chain has TRBV9 and TRBJ2-5; D may be TRBD2 (6 bases). The V gene lost 0 bases and the J gene lost 7 bases, with 10 bases spanning the gap. The CDR3 spans 13 residues. Germline V gene data show CDR1 as SGDLS and CDR2 as YYNGEE. The CDR3 region is CASSVVGTGTQYF. The DNA for the CDR3 is TGTGCCAGCAGCGTAGTAGGGACTGGGACCCAGTACTTC.

The chain combines TRBV7-2 with TRBJ2-7; TRBD2 might be the D (6 bases). There are 17 residues in the CDR3. CDR1 is SGHTA and CDR2 is FQGNSA in the germline V gene. V was trimmed by 1 base and J by 0 bases, leaving 16 bases between them. The CDR3 nucleotides read TGTGCCAGCAGCTTAGGGACTGGGGACTCGACCTCCTACGAGCAGTACTTC. This gives the protein CASSLGTGDSTSYEQYF.

The V and J genes are TRBV30 and TRBJ2-6; the D gene is possibly TRBD1 (5 bases). Trimming removed 0 bases from V and 4 bases from J, with 10 bases in between. CDR1 is GTSNPN, CDR2 SVGIG, per germline (reference sequence). The CDR3 sequence is 15 residues long. The CDR3 nucleotides read TGTGCCTGGAGTGTAATAGGGGCCGGGGCCAACGTCCTGACTTTC. This sequence encodes CAWSVIGAGANVLTF.

Points on this clone: The same CDR3 is also encoded by other DNA sequences in this sample. The genes are TRBV5-1 and TRBJ2-1, with D possibly matching TRBD2 (6 bases). V was pared by 1 base and J by 3 bases, with 8 bases between. The CDR3 extends over 14 amino acids. Per germline, CDR1 SGHRS and CDR2 YFSETQ. Here the CDR3 reads CASSLPSDYNEQFF. The CDR3 DNA sequence: TGCGCCAGCAGCTTGCCTAGCGACTACAATGAGCAGTTCTTC.

The rearrangement uses TRBV11-3 and TRBJ1-1, with a weak D call TRBD1 (5 bases). CDR3 size: 14 residues. V lost 6 bases and J lost 5, with 16 bases in between. Germline CDR1 and CDR2: SGHNT and YENEEA. CDR3 bases: TGTGCCAGCAGTTATCCAGGGTACGTTACTGAAGCTTTCTTT. Translating gives CASSYPGYVTEAFF.

The chain combines TRBV5-1 with TRBJ2-1, with unresolved D. This CDR3 has 13 amino acids. V gave up 2 bases and J gave up 5 bases, with 8 bases separating them. The germline gives CDR1 SGHRS, CDR2 YFSETQ. The CDR3 is CASSFGGDNEQFF. The DNA for the CDR3 is TGCGCCAGCAGCTTCGGCGGCGACAATGAGCAGTTCTTC.

J is TRBJ2-7 and V is TRBV6-5; 9 nucleotides match TRBD1. V lost 6 bases and J lost 5; bases outside the gene matches: 8. Germline values: CDR1 MNHEY, CDR2 SVGAGI. CDR3 size: 14 residues. The CDR3 nucleotides read TGTGCCAGCAGGTCCCGGGACAGGGCCCACGAGCAGTACTTC. It translates to CASRSRDRAHEQYF.

This sequence joins TRBV4-2 and TRBJ2-1; no clear D. CDR3 length: 15 residues. The germline V gene encodes CDR1 LGHNA and CDR2 YNFKEQ. Trimming took 2 bases from V and 2 from J, leaving 10 bases between them. The CDR3 protein is CASSQYSLAYNEQFF. The DNA of the CDR3 is TGTGCCAGCAGCCAATACAGCCTGGCCTACAATGAGCAGTTCTTC.

This clone was seen once. The chain recombines TRBV5-1 with TRBJ1-1; D ambiguous. V was cut by 4 bases and J by 1 base, with 8 bases left in between. Germline V gene lookup returns CDR1 SGHRS and CDR2 YFSETQ. The length of the CDR3 is 13 residues. The CDR3 coding sequence is TGCGCCAGCAGCGGCGGCGGGAACACTGAAGCTTTCTTT. Protein product: CASSGGGNTEAFF.